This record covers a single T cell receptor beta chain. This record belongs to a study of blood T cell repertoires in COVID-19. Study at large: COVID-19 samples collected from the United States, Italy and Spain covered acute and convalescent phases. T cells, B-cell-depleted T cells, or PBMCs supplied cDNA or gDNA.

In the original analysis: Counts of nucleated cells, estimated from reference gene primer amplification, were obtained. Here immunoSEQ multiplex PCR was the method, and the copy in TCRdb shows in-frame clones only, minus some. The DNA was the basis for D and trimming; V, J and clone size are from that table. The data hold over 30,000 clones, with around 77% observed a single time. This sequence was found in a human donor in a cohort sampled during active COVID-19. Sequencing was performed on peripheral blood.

CDR3 in DNA: TGTGCCAGCAGCTTTTTGGGGCAGGTAATTAATGAGCAGTTCTTC. Translation gives CASSFLGQVINEQFF. V usage is TRBV5-5 and J usage is TRBJ2-1, with D possibly TRBD1 on 5 matching bases. CDR1 SGHKS and CDR2 YYEKEE come from the germline V gene (reference sequence). V gave up 2 bases and J gave up 7 bases, with 16 bases separating them. CDR3 length: 15 amino acids.